These 27 T cell receptor beta chains were all obtained from the same sample, sequenced in a study of long-term antiretroviral therapy in people with HIV. Investigators performed immunoSEQ version v3.0 at survey level. Generated by immunoSEQ multiplex PCR, the TCRdb table keeps only in-frame clones and is missing some. The table records tens of thousands of clones, about 89% of them present only once. The sequenced sample was unsorted PBMCs, obtained 3.1 years after starting antiretroviral therapy. The origin of the receptors is a young man with HIV.

The rearrangement joins TRBV7-3 to TRBJ2-3; the match to TRBD1 covers 7 bases. The CDR3 spans 18 residues. V gave up 3 bases and J gave up 1 base; unmatched junction bases: 13. From germline, CDR1 is SGHTA and CDR2 FQGTGA. CDR3 loop: CASSLVGDSHQGTDTQYF. The DNA for the CDR3 is TGTGCCAGCAGCTTGGTTGGGGACAGCCACCAAGGCACAGATACGCAGTATTTT.

J is TRBJ2-2 and V is TRBV7-9; no clear D. The germline CDR1 and CDR2 sequences are SEHNR and FQNEAQ (reference sequence). Trimming pared 4 bases from V and 6 bases from J, leaving 12 bases between. The CDR3 extends over 14 amino acids. The CDR3: CASSSPGLSGELFF. In nucleotides, the CDR3 is TGTGCCAGCAGCTCTCCAGGCCTGTCCGGGGAGCTGTTTTTT.

This clone was detected only once. The rearrangement uses TRBV27 and TRBJ2-7; D is perhaps TRBD1 (6 bases). CDR1 and CDR2 (germline): MNHEY, SMNVEV (reference sequence). V lost 6 bases and J 0 bases, leaving 12 bases between the germline ends. The CDR3 is 14 residues long. CDR3 protein: CASSVLGGSYEQYF. In nucleotides, the CDR3 is TGTGCCAGCAGCGTGTTAGGGGGCTCCTACGAGCAGTACTTC.

The V call is TRBV29-1, the J call TRBJ2-7; D perhaps matches TRBD1 (6 bases). Looked up from germline, CDR1 is SQVTM and CDR2 is ANQGSEA. The CDR3 runs 10 residues. V dropped 6 bases and J dropped 6 bases, with 9 bases sitting between them. CDR3 loop: CSVEQGEQYF. CDR3 DNA sequence: TGCAGCGTGGAACAGGGCGAGCAGTACTTC.

The chain uses TRBV6-1 and TRBJ1-5; the D is unclear. V was trimmed by 2 bases and J by 11 bases, leaving 7 bases between them. Germline CDR1 reads MNHNS; CDR2 reads SASEGT. This CDR3 comprises 11 residues. CDR3 sequence reads: CASSEKRAQHF. The CDR3 DNA sequence: TGTGCCAGCAGTGAAAAAAGGGCCCAGCATTTT.

This chain links TRBV9 with TRBJ2-5; perhaps D is TRBD1 or TRBD2 (5 bases each). The CDR3 sequence is 16 residues long. The germline V gene encodes CDR1 SGDLS and CDR2 YYNGEE. Trimming stripped 4 bases from V and 1 base from J, with 17 bases between. CDR3 region: CASSRDPSAPQETQYF. DNA of the CDR3: TGTGCCAGCAGCCGGGACCCGTCGGCCCCCCAAGAGACCCAGTACTTC.

This chain connects TRBV7-3 to TRBJ2-6; TRBD1 might be the D (6 bases). Germline V gives CDR1 SGHTA, CDR2 FQGTGA. The CDR3 has 16 residues. The V and J ends lost 2 bases and 4 bases respectively, with 12 bases between them. CDR3 DNA: TGTGCCAGCAGCTTAGGCCCAGGGGACGGGGCCAACGTCCTGACTTTC. Translating gives CASSLGPGDGANVLTF.

The sample holds one count of this clone. This rearrangement joins TRBV9 to TRBJ1-2; D is undetermined. The V and J ends lost 3 bases and 4 bases respectively, with 7 bases between them. CDR1 is SGDLS and CDR2 is YYNGEE in the germline V gene. The CDR3 extends over 12 amino acids. The CDR3 sequence: CASSAAVYGYTF. DNA for the CDR3: TGTGCCAGCAGCGCGGCCGTCTATGGCTACACCTTC.

The chain links TRBV11-2 to TRBJ2-7; TRBD1 is a possible D gene (6 bases). In germline, CDR1 is SGHAT, CDR2 FQNNGV. The CDR3 spans 15 residues. The ends were cut back, 1 base at V and 3 bases at J, with 13 bases in the middle. CDR3 region: CASSLAGEADYEQYF. CDR3 in DNA: TGTGCCAGCAGCTTAGCAGGGGAAGCGGACTACGAGCAGTACTTC.

This chain connects TRBV27 to TRBJ1-1; 9 bases fit TRBD1. V trimming: 6 bases; J trimming: 2 bases; junction bases outside the gene matches: 1. The CDR3 runs to 13 residues. CDR1 and CDR2 (germline): MNHEY, SMNVEV (reference sequence). In DNA form, the CDR3 reads TGTGCCAGCAGACAGGGGGCAAACACTGAAGCTTTCTTT. Its protein product is CASRQGANTEAFF.

The V call is TRBV29-1, the J call TRBJ2-1; 7 nucleotides line up with TRBD2. CDR3 length: 13 amino acids. The J segment lost 7 bases and the V segment lost 3 bases, leaving 6 bases of the junction unmatched. Germline CDR1 and CDR2: SQVTM and ANQGSEA. CDR3 nucleotide sequence: TGCAGCGTTGATGAGGGAGCGGGAAATGAGCAGTTCTTC. Residues: CSVDEGAGNEQFF.

CDR3 coding DNA: TGCAGCGTTGACGTGAACACTGAAGCTTTCTTT. Translation gives CSVDVNTEAFF. The chain is built from TRBV29-1 and TRBJ1-1, with D uncertain. Germline loops: CDR1 SQVTM, CDR2 ANQGSEA. Trimming took off 3 bases at V and 0 bases at J, with 2 bases between the two ends. CDR3 length: 11 residues.

The rearrangement uses TRBV7-2 and TRBJ2-7, with D possibly TRBD1 on 6 matching bases. In germline, CDR1 is SGHTA, CDR2 FQGNSA. Between the trimmed V and J ends, which lost 7 bases and 7 bases, there was a span of 17 bases. The length of the CDR3 is 13 residues. The CDR3 sequence: CASTPGERREQYF. The CDR3 DNA reads as TGTGCCAGCACACCAGGGGAAAGGAGGGAGCAGTACTTC.

The chain combines TRBV10-3 with TRBJ2-1; D is undetermined. Germline V lookup: CDR1 ENHRY, CDR2 SYGVKD. The CDR3 covers 15 residues. V lost 7 bases and J 4 bases, leaving 17 bases between the germline ends. CDR3 region: CAIMNPRFEYNEQFF. The DNA for the CDR3 is TGTGCCATCATGAACCCTCGCTTTGAATACAATGAGCAGTTCTTC.

This clone occurred a few times. The chain recombines TRBV12-5 with TRBJ1-2; D uncertain. Germline V gene lookup returns CDR1 LGHNT and CDR2 FRNRAP. The germline V and J ends were trimmed by 10 bases and 6 bases, with 15 bases remaining between them. This CDR3 has 12 amino acids. CDR3 sequence (DNA): TGTGCTACCGGAAGGGCAGCCAATGGCTACACCTTC. The encoded protein is CATGRAANGYTF.

The chain combines TRBV12-5 with TRBJ2-5, with 11 nucleotides matching TRBD2. Germline lookup yields CDR1 LGHNT and CDR2 FRNRAP. The CDR3 totals 17 residues. V lost 3 bases and J lost 4; bases outside the gene matches: 10. CDR3 nucleotides: TGTGCTAGTGGTTTACCTGTAGCGGGGGGGGAAGGAGAGACCCAGTACTTC. Amino acids: CASGLPVAGGEGETQYF.

J is TRBJ1-1 and V is TRBV5-4, with no clear D. Germline V gene data show CDR1 as SGHNT and CDR2 as YYREEE (reference sequence). The CDR3 loop spans 16 amino acids. V was cut by 3 bases and J by 1 base, with 16 bases left in between. CDR3 sequence reads: CASSSWQVDRNTEAFF. Here the CDR3 DNA reads TGTGCCAGCAGCTCTTGGCAGGTGGATAGGAACACTGAAGCTTTCTTT.

This sequence joins TRBV4-1 and TRBJ1-2; no firm D call. The CDR3 contains 18 residues. Trimming stripped 2 bases from V and 4 bases from J, with 23 bases between. The germline CDR1 and CDR2 sequences are MGHRA and YSYEKL. CDR3 DNA: TGCGCCAGCAGCCAACCGCACGCCGGAAGAAGGGTCGGCTATGGCTACACCTTC. It specifies CASSQPHAGRRVGYGYTF.

This rearrangement joins TRBV19 to TRBJ2-7, with TRBD1 identical over 8 bases. This CDR3 has 16 amino acids. V lost 7 bases to trimming and J lost 3 bases; unmatched junction nucleotides: 14. The V gene's germline CDR1 is LNHDA and CDR2 SQIVND (reference sequence). CDR3 coding DNA: TGTGCCAGTACCAAGAGCGGTTTTGGACAGGGCTACGAGCAGTACTTC. This translates into CASTKSGFGQGYEQYF.

Written as DNA, the CDR3 is TGTGCCAGCAGCGTAGCGGTCTACAATGAGCAGTTCTTC. It yields the protein CASSVAVYNEQFF. V usage is TRBV9 and J usage is TRBJ2-1, with D hard to call. This CDR3 is 13 amino acids long. Between the trimmed V and J ends, which lost 0 bases and 3 bases, there was a span of 4 bases. Per germline, CDR1 SGDLS and CDR2 YYNGEE.

The chain carries TRBV5-1 and TRBJ1-1; the D is unclear. This CDR3 is 14 amino acids long. V was pared by 0 bases and J by 4 bases, with 10 bases between. Germline loops: CDR1 SGHRS, CDR2 YFSETQ. Here the CDR3 DNA reads TGCGCCAGCAGCTTGGGAGTGGGAGGCACTGAAGCTTTCTTT. This translates into CASSLGVGGTEAFF.

The chain links TRBV10-2 to TRBJ2-1, with TRBD2 matching over 9 bases. Germline V gene sequence: CDR1 WSHSY, CDR2 SAAADI. Trimming at V came to 8 bases and at J to 2 bases, leaving 4 bases not matched to a gene. The CDR3 is 14 amino acids. The CDR3 bases are TGCGCCAGCTTAGCGGGAGCGACCTACAATGAGCAGTTCTTC. Amino acid sequence: CASLAGATYNEQFF.

The V and J genes are TRBV5-8 and TRBJ2-2; D perhaps matches TRBD1 (5 bases). The V end was cut by 4 bases, the J end by 6 bases, with 28 bases between. There are 19 residues in the CDR3. Germline V CDR1 and CDR2: SGHTS, YDEGEE. The CDR3 DNA reads TGTGCCAGCAGCCTCCGGTTTTTGGATGTCAGGGCCGCCCCCGGGGAGCTGTTTTTT. Translated: CASSLRFLDVRAAPGELFF.

The chain combines TRBV10-1 with TRBJ2-6, with a tentative D call TRBD1 (5 bases). CDR1 is WNHNN, CDR2 SYGVQD, per germline (reference sequence). The length of the CDR3 is 14 residues. Deletions cut 6 bases from V and 4 bases from J, with 10 bases between. CDR3 sequence: CASRGLRGANVLTF. The CDR3, as DNA: TGCGCCAGCAGGGGGCTGAGAGGGGCCAACGTCCTGACTTTC.

This clone was seen a few times. V gene TRBV4-1 combines with J gene TRBJ2-5; D gene unclear. Germline CDR1 MGHRA, CDR2 YSYEKL. V was pared by 0 bases and J by 1 base, with 6 bases between. The CDR3 is made up of 14 amino acids. CDR3 bases: TGCGCCAGCAGCCAAGAAATGGTCCAAGAGACCCAGTACTTC. Protein product: CASSQEMVQETQYF.

This clone was counted a single time. The genes are TRBV7-2 and TRBJ2-6; 8 positions agree with TRBD2. J lost 3 bases, V lost 3 bases, and 7 bases had no gene match. The CDR3 is 17 amino acids. In germline, CDR1 is SGHTA, CDR2 FQGNSA. This CDR3 reads CASSFSAGAGGANVLTF. In DNA form, the CDR3 reads TGTGCCAGCAGCTTCTCAGCGGGAGCGGGTGGGGCCAACGTCCTGACTTTC. Using reference TRBV7-2 and TRBJ2-6 for the parts outside the CDR3, the full variable domain is GAGVSQSPSNKVTEKGKDVELRCDPISGHTALYWYRQSLGQGLEFLIYFQGNSAPDKSGLPSDRFSAERTGGSVSTLTIQRTQQEDSAVYLCASSFSAGAGGANVLTFGAGSRLTVL.

V and J are TRBV5-4 and TRBJ1-4; weak D call: TRBD1 (5 bases). This CDR3 spans 16 amino acids. From germline, CDR1 is SGHNT and CDR2 YYREEE (reference sequence). V was pared by 4 bases and J by 0 bases, with 13 bases between. The CDR3 DNA reads as TGTGCCAGCAGCCCTGGGACCGCGGCAACTAATGAAAAACTGTTTTTT. This sequence encodes CASSPGTAATNEKLFF.